The T cell receptor beta chain described here comes from a study of CD8+CD57+ T cells in acquired aplastic anemia. Study-level points and caveats: The study identified under 30 CD8+ CDR3 sequences shared by patients and controls.

Ten or more counts support this clonotype. The antigen remains unidentified. Sequencing involved patients with CD8+CD57+ cell expansion previously shown by flow cytometry. Each patient had severe acquired aplastic anemia. There are 15 residues in the CDR3. CDR1 and CDR2 (germline): SGHTS, YDEGEE. V trimming: 4 bases; J trimming: 3 bases; junction bases outside the gene matches: 8. Profiling of TCR beta VDJ combinations and CDR3 sequences used genomic DNA as template. Each CDR3 protein gets one entry after TCRdb re-called the reads with MiXCR. The sample has just over 150,000 distinct CDR3 sequences, roughly 50% seen once.

Sequences were obtained from sorted CD4+, CD8+, or CD8+CD57+ T cells (not recorded which) from PBMCs. The origin of this receptor is a human donor with aplastic anemia. The rearrangement joins TRBV5-8 to TRBJ1-2; the match to TRBD1 covers 8 bases. The CDR3: CASSERQGSYYGYTF. CDR3 DNA sequence: TGTGCCAGCAGCGAGAGACAGGGGTCCTACTATGGCTACACCTTC.